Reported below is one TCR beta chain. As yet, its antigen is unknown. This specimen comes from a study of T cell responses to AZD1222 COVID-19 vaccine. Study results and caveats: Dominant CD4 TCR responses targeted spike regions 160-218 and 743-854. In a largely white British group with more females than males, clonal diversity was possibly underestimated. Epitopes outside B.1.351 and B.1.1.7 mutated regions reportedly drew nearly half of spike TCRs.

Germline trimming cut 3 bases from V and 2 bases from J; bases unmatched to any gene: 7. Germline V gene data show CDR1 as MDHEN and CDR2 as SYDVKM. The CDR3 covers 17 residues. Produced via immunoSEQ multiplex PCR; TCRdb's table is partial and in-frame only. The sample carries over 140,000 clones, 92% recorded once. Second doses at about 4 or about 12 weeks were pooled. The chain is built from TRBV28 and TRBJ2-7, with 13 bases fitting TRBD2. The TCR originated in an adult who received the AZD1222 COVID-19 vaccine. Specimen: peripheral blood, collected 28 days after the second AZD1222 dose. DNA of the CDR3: TGTGCCAGCAGTTTCCGCCGACTAGCGGGAGGCACCTACGAGCAGTACTTC. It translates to CASSFRRLAGGTYEQYF. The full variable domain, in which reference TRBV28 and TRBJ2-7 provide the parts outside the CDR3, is DVKVTQSSRYLVKRTGEKVFLECVQDMDHENMFWYRQDPGLGLRLIYFSYDVKMKEKGDIPEGYSVSREKKERFSLILESASTNQTSMYLCASSFRRLAGGTYEQYFGPGTRLTVT.